This T cell receptor beta chain was sequenced during a study of response to subunit inactivated influenza vaccine. Findings and limits, study-wide: Few additional T cells are recruited per seasonal influenza vaccination, authors suggested.

Concerning this clonotype: Its antigen is undetermined.

The CDR3 length is 15 residues. Trimming took 4 bases from V and 5 from J; bases not matched to a gene: 7. CDR1 and CDR2 from the germline V gene are SGHRS and YFSETQ. From the RT-PCR reads, TCRdb called clonotypes with MiXCR, one entry per CDR3 protein. This sample has roughly 520,000 distinct CDR3 sequences; approximately 24% occur once, and the top ten carry over 1.5%. This receptor was taken from a middle-aged man who received an inactivated influenza vaccine. Sample: CD4+ T cells sorted from PBMCs, taken around 5 days after vaccination. This chain connects TRBV5-1 to TRBJ2-2; 8 bases are a match to TRBD1. CDR3 in DNA: TGCGCCAGCAGCAAAGGACAGGGATGGACCGGGGAGCTGTTTTTT. It codes for CASSKGQGWTGELFF.